The 18 T cell receptor beta chains reported below all come from one sample, sequenced in a study of Ad26.COV2.S vaccination and SARS-CoV-2 variants. The treatment: 19 received Ad26.COV2.S at low or high dose, single or two shots; several received placebo; per-sample allocation not given. At day 63 after the first vaccine or placebo injection, samples were drawn. TCRdb's copy holds only in-frame clones and misses some; the assay was immunoSEQ multiplex PCR. The sample holds around 340,000 clones, around 89% seen once. The source was peripheral blood, collected in a trial of Ad26.COV2.S vaccine versus placebo. These receptors originate from a person between 18 and 59 years old who received the Ad26.COV2.S COVID-19 vaccine or a placebo.

This sequence joins TRBV27 and TRBJ1-1; the D is unclear. The CDR3 totals 15 residues. Germline V gives CDR1 MNHEY, CDR2 SMNVEV (reference sequence). The V end was cut by 6 bases, the J end by 0 bases, with 14 bases between. For the CDR3, the DNA is TGTGCCAGCAGCCCACTAGTGTTGCTGAACACTGAAGCTTTCTTT. Its protein product is CASSPLVLLNTEAFF.

V gene TRBV7-2 combines with J gene TRBJ1-1; 7 nucleotides agree with TRBD1. The ends lost 1 base at V and 5 bases at J; junction bases unmatched: 7. Germline CDR1 reads SGHTA; CDR2 reads FQGNSA. There are 15 residues in the CDR3. CDR3 sequence: CASSLEGAAGTEAFF. CDR3 DNA sequence: TGTGCCAGCAGCTTAGAGGGGGCGGCAGGAACTGAAGCTTTCTTT.

The gene calls are TRBV2 and TRBJ2-2, with 8 nucleotides matching TRBD2. After removal of 3 bases from V and 6 bases from J, the junction contained 9 bases not matched to a gene. The CDR3 contains 16 residues. Germline assignment: CDR1 SNHLY and CDR2 FYNNEI. CDR3 amino acids: CASSDLGGRFAGELFF. As DNA, the CDR3 is TGTGCCAGCAGTGACCTCGGCGGGAGGTTTGCCGGGGAGCTGTTTTTT.

The chain has TRBV5-4 and TRBJ2-3; the match to TRBD2 covers 15 bases. V was clipped by 3 bases and J by 5 bases; unmatched bases: 1. This CDR3 comprises 15 residues. Germline CDR1 and CDR2: SGHNT and YYREEE (reference sequence). The DNA for the CDR3 is TGTGCCAGCAGCTGGGGACTAGCGGGAGGAGATACGCAGTATTTT. It is translated as CASSWGLAGGDTQYF.

CDR3 protein: CASSLRQVEGNQPQHF. Written as DNA, the CDR3 is TGTGCCAGCAGCTTAAGGCAGGTAGAGGGCAATCAGCCCCAGCATTTT. The rearrangement links TRBV7-2 to TRBJ1-5; D not resolved. Germline V gene lookup returns CDR1 SGHTA and CDR2 FQGNSA. Trimming pared 2 bases from V and 2 bases from J, leaving 13 bases between. The CDR3 totals 16 residues. The whole variable domain, remainder taken from reference TRBV7-2 and TRBJ1-5, is GAGVSQSPSNKVTEKGKDVELRCDPISGHTALYWYRQSLGQGLEFLIYFQGNSAPDKSGLPSDRFSAERTGGSVSTLTIQRTQQEDSAVYLCASSLRQVEGNQPQHFGDGTRLSIL.

J is TRBJ2-5 and V is TRBV7-9; 10 positions match TRBD2. This CDR3 region has 15 residues. Germline CDR1 is SEHNR and CDR2 is FQNEAQ (reference sequence). V dropped 5 bases and J dropped 0; count of bases not matched to a gene: 3. CDR3 sequence (DNA): TGTGCCAGCAGCCCTGGACTAGCGGACCAAGAGACCCAGTACTTC. Amino acid sequence: CASSPGLADQETQYF.

The chain has TRBV11-1 and TRBJ2-5, with TRBD2 matching 8 bases. Unmatched junction bases numbered 6, after V lost 3 bases and J lost 3 bases. CDR1 and CDR2 from the germline V gene are SGHAT and FQDESV (reference sequence). The CDR3 runs to 15 residues. CDR3 sequence: CASSFGTRVEETQYF. CDR3 bases: TGTGCCAGCAGCTTTGGGACTAGAGTTGAAGAGACCCAGTACTTC.

CDR3 DNA sequence: TGCGCCAGCAGCTTGGACGGACAGGGGAATAATTCACCCCTCCACTTT. It codes for CASSLDGQGNNSPLHF. The chain couples TRBV5-1 to TRBJ1-6; 9 nucleotides agree with TRBD1. The CDR3 extends over 16 amino acids. The ends lost 0 bases at V and 5 bases at J; junction bases unmatched: 3. Germline V CDR1 and CDR2: SGHRS, YFSETQ.

This clone occurred a few times. The chain employs TRBV28 and TRBJ2-7; unclear D gene. From germline, CDR1 is MDHEN and CDR2 SYDVKM. Trimming cost V 1 base and J 6 bases, with 10 bases left between them. This CDR3 region has 13 residues. The chain's CDR3 is CASSLYGVREQYF. For the CDR3, the DNA is TGTGCCAGCAGTTTATATGGGGTCCGCGAGCAGTACTTC.

This clone turned up a few times. This rearrangement joins TRBV19 to TRBJ2-2; the D gene is possibly TRBD1 (6 bases). CDR3 size: 16 residues. The V and J ends lost 6 bases and 0 bases respectively, with 14 bases between them. Germline CDR1 and CDR2: LNHDA and SQIVND (reference sequence). The CDR3 is CASRNTGTSNTGELFF. The CDR3 DNA sequence: TGTGCCAGTAGGAACACCGGGACATCGAACACCGGGGAGCTGTTTTTT.

This clone was seen more than once but under ten times. The chain recombines TRBV11-1 with TRBJ1-2; D may be TRBD1 (5 bases). The CDR3 is 15 residues long. From germline, CDR1 is SGHAT and CDR2 FQDESV (reference sequence). V was trimmed by 5 bases and J by 6 bases, leaving 19 bases between them. DNA of the CDR3: TGTGCCAGCAGCAAGCAGGGATTCGTCAGGGATGGCTACACCTTC. Protein product: CASSKQGFVRDGYTF.

This chain connects TRBV9 to TRBJ1-1, with D possibly matching TRBD1 (6 bases). V was shortened by 0 bases and J by 4 bases, with 13 bases between the two germline ends. The CDR3 loop spans 15 amino acids. The germline gives CDR1 SGDLS, CDR2 YYNGEE. As DNA, the CDR3 is TGTGCCAGCAGCGTAGGAGGGGGGGCTGGCACTGAAGCTTTCTTT. This translates into CASSVGGGAGTEAFF.

This clone was picked up a small number of times. The rearrangement links TRBV5-3 to TRBJ2-1; D perhaps matches TRBD1 (5 bases). TRBV5-3 is an open reading frame whose function is uncertain. The V end lost 5 bases, the J end lost 6 bases, and 9 bases lay between the germline ends. The CDR3 extends over 12 amino acids. The CDR3 loop reads CARRARGNEQFF. CDR3 in DNA: TGTGCCAGAAGGGCAAGGGGCAATGAGCAGTTCTTC.

The CDR3 loop reads CASSIANTGELFF. Written as DNA, the CDR3 is TGTGCCAGTAGTATAGCGAACACCGGGGAGCTGTTTTTT. This chain uses TRBV19 with TRBJ2-2; D unresolved. Germline assignment: CDR1 LNHDA and CDR2 SQIVND (reference sequence). This CDR3 has 13 residues. V was shortened by 1 base and J by 0 bases, with 0 bases between the two germline ends. Full variable domain (missing parts from reference TRBV19 and TRBJ2-2): DGGITQSPKYLFRKEGQNVTLSCEQNLNHDAMYWYRQDPGQGLRLIYYSQIVNDFQKGDIAEGYSVSREKKESFPLTVTSAQKNPTAFYLCASSIANTGELFFGEGSRLTVL.

The chain is built from TRBV25-1 and TRBJ2-2; tentatively, D is TRBD1 (6 bases). CDR3 size: 16 residues. V dropped 5 bases and J dropped 0 bases, with 13 bases sitting between them. Germline CDR1 and CDR2: MGHDK and SYGVNS. The CDR3 sequence is CASSKDSNANTGELFF. The CDR3, as DNA: TGTGCCAGCAGTAAGGACAGCAACGCGAACACCGGGGAGCTGTTTTTT.

This chain connects TRBV28 to TRBJ2-1; 14 positions agree with TRBD2. This CDR3 is built from 15 residues. Per the germline V gene, CDR1 is MDHEN and CDR2 is SYDVKM. The J segment lost 8 bases and the V segment lost 4 bases, leaving 4 bases of the junction unmatched. Here the CDR3 DNA reads TGTGCCAGCAGTTCGTCGACTAGCGGGGGGGATGAGCAGTTCTTC. Its translation: CASSSSTSGGDEQFF.

Comment on this clone: Distinct nucleotide sequences in the sample also encode this CDR3. V is TRBV5-1 and J is TRBJ2-7; TRBD1 matches at 7 bases. Losses at the gene ends were 2 bases for V and 2 bases for J; bases not matched to a gene: 4. Germline CDR1 SGHRS, CDR2 YFSETQ. The CDR3 is 14 residues long. The CDR3 DNA sequence: TGCGCCAGCAGCTTAGCAGGGGGAACCTACGAGCAGTACTTC. Its protein product is CASSLAGGTYEQYF.

This chain uses TRBV9 with TRBJ1-2; 8 positions agree with TRBD1. This CDR3 spans 15 amino acids. CDR1 is SGDLS and CDR2 is YYNGEE in the germline V gene. The ends lost 0 bases at V and 6 bases at J; junction bases unmatched: 7. CDR3 nucleotide sequence: TGTGCCAGCAGCGTAGCCCAGGGGGCGATCGATGGCTACACCTTC. Translation gives CASSVAQGAIDGYTF. The full variable domain, rest sourced from reference TRBV9 and TRBJ1-2, is DSGVTQTPKHLITATGQRVTLRCSPRSGDLSVYWYQQSLDQGLQFLIQYYNGEERAKGNILERFSAQQFPDLHSELNLSSLELGDSALYFCASSVAQGAIDGYTFGSGTRLTVV.